Given below is one T cell receptor beta chain in context. This sample is drawn from a study of blood T cell repertoires in COVID-19. Study summary: There were acute and convalescent COVID-19 samples, and they came from the United States, Italy and Spain. The cDNA or gDNA used as material had been derived from T cells, B-cell-depleted T cells, or PBMCs.

V was shortened by 6 bases and J by 6 bases, with 8 bases between the two germline ends. The CDR3 consists of 11 residues. As processed by the authors: From reference gene primer amplification, estimates of nucleated cell counts were derived. Repertoires were generated with immunoSEQ multiplex PCR, while TCRdb's copy carries only in-frame clones and drops some. V and J calls and clone size are those listed in that table; D and trimming were worked out from the DNA. The repertoire has about 140,000 clones, roughly 79% of them found once; the top ten carry about 2.9%. Participants came from around 25 US areas, aged about 18 to 89 years.

Sequenced: PBMCs or T cells enriched from blood (not recorded which). This chain links TRBV12-3 or TRBV12-4 with TRBJ1-2, with unresolved D. The origin of this receptor is a woman aged 45-65 years who had recovered from COVID-19. CDR3 protein: CASSLGDGYTF. The DNA for the CDR3 is TGTGCCAGCAGCCTCGGTGATGGCTACACCTTC.